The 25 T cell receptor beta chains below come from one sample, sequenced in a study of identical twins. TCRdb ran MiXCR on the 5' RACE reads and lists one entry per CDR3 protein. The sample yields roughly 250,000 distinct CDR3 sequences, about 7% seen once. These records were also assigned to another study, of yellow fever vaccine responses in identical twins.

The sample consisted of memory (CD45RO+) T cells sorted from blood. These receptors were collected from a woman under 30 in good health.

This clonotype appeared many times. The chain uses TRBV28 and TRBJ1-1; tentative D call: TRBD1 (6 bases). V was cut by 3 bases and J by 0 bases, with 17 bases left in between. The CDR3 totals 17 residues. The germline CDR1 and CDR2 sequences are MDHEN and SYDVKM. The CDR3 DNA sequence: TGTGCCAGCAGTTTTTCGTCCAGGGGCGGTATGAACACTGAAGCTTTCTTT. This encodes CASSFSSRGGMNTEAFF.

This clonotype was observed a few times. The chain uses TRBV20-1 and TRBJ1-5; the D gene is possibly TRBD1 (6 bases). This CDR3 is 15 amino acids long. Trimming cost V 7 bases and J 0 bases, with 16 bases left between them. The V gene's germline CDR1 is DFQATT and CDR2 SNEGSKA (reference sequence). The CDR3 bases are TGCAGTGTTTCCGTTCAGGGGTATAGCAATCAGCCCCAGCATTTT. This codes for CSVSVQGYSNQPQHF.

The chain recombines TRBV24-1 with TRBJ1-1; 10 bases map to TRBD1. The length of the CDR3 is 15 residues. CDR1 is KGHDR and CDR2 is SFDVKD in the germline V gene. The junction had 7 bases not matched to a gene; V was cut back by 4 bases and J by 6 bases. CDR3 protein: CATSDSGTGAAEAFF. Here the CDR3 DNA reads TGTGCCACCAGTGACTCCGGGACAGGGGCCGCTGAAGCTTTCTTT.

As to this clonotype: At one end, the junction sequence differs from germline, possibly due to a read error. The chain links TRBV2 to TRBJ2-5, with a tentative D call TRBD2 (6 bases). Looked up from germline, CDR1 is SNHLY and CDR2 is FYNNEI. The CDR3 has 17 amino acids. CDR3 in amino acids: CACSFRAGLGGQETQYF. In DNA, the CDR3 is TGTGCCTGCAGTTTCCGTGCGGGGCTCGGAGGACAAGAGACCCAGTACTTC.

The CDR3 DNA follows: TGTGCCAGCAGCGGGTGGACTAGCGGGGGTTCGGAGACCCAGTACTTC. Translating it yields CASSGWTSGGSETQYF. The chain couples TRBV11-2 to TRBJ2-5; 13 nucleotides match TRBD2. The CDR3 has 16 residues. J lost 5 bases, V lost 5 bases, and 8 bases had no gene match. Germline V CDR1 and CDR2: SGHAT, FQNNGV.

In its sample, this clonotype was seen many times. The CDR3, as DNA: TGTGCCAGCAGCTTAGGGGGCGTCGGCACAGATACGCAGTATTTT. Translated: CASSLGGVGTDTQYF. This chain connects TRBV7-3 to TRBJ2-3; possibly TRBD1 for D (6 bases). V shed 2 bases and J shed 1 base, with 10 bases lying between them. Germline V CDR1 and CDR2: SGHTA, FQGTGA. The length of the CDR3 is 15 residues.

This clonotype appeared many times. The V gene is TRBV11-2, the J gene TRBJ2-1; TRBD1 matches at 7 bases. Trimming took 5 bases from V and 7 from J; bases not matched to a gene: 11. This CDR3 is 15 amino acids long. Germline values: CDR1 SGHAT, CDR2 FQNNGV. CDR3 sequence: CASSTPKGRGNEQFF. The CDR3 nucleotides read TGTGCCAGCAGCACCCCAAAGGGCAGGGGGAATGAGCAGTTCTTC.

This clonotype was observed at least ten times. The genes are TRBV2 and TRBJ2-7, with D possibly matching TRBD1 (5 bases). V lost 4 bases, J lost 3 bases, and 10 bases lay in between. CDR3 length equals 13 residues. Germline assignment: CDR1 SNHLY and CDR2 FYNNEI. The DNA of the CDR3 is TGTGCCAGCAGTGTTCAGGGCGACTACGAGCAGTACGTC. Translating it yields CASSVQGDYEQYV.

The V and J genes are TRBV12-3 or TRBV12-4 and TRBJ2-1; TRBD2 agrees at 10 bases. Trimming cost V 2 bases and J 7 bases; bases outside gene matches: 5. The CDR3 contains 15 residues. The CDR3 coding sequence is TGTGCCAGCAGTTTAATAGCGGGAGGCGTAAATGAGCAGTTCTTC. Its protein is CASSLIAGGVNEQFF.

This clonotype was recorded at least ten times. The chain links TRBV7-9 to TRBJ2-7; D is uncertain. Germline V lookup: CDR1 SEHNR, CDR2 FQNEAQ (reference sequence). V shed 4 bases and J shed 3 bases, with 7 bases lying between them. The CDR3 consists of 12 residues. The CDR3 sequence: CASSSRLYEQYF. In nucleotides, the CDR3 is TGTGCCAGCAGCTCCCGACTCTACGAGCAGTACTTC. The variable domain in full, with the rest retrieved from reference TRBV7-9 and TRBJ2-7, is DTGVSQNPRHKITKRGQNVTFRCDPISEHNRLYWYRQTLGQGPEFLTYFQNEAQLEKSRLLSDRFSAERPKGSFSTLEIQRTEQGDSAMYLCASSSRLYEQYFGPGTRLTVT.

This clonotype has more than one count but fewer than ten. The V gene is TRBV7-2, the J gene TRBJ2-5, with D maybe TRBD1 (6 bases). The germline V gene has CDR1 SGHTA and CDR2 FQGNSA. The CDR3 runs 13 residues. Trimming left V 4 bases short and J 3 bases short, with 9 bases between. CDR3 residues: CASSYRVKETQYF. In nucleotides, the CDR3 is TGTGCCAGCAGCTACAGGGTTAAAGAGACCCAGTACTTC.

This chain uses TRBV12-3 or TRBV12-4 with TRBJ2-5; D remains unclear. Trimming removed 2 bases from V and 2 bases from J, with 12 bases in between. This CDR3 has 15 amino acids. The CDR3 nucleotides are TGTGCCAGCAGTTTAACGGCAGGAATACAAGAGACCCAGTACTTC. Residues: CASSLTAGIQETQYF.

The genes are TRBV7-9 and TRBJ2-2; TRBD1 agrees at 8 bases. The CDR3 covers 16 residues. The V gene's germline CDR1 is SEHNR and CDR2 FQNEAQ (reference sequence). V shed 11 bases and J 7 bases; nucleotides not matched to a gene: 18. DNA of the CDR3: TGTGCCCCTATCTCCCTGGGGCAGGGGGCGAGCGGGGAGCTGTTTTTT. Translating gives CAPISLGQGASGELFF.

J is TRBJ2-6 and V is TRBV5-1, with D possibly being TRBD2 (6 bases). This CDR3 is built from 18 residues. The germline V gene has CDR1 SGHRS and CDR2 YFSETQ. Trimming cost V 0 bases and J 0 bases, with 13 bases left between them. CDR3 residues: CASSLGRGSRSGANVLTF. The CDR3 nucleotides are TGCGCCAGCAGCTTGGGTCGGGGGTCCCGCTCTGGGGCCAACGTCCTGACTTTC.

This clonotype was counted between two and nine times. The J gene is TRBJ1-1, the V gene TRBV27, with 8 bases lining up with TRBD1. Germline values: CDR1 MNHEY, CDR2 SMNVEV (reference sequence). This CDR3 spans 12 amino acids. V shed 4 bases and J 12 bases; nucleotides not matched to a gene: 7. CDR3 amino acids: CASSSRTGRTFF. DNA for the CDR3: TGTGCCAGCAGTTCACGGACAGGGCGAACTTTCTTT.

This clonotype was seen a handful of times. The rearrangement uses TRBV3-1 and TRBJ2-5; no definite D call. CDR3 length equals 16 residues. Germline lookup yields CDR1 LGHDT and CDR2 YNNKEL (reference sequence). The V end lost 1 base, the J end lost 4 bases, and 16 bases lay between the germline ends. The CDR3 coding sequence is TGTGCCAGCAGCCAAGTGTCCAGCCGAAGCAGAGAGACCCAGTACTTC. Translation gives CASSQVSSRSRETQYF.

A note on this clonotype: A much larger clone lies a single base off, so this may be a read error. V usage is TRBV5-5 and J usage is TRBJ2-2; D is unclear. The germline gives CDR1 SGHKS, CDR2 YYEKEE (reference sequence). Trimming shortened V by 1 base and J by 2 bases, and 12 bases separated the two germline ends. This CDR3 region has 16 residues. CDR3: CASSLSALTNTGELFF. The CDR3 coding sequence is TGTGCCAGCAGCTTGTCGGCGCTCACAAACACCGGGGAGCTGTTTTTT.

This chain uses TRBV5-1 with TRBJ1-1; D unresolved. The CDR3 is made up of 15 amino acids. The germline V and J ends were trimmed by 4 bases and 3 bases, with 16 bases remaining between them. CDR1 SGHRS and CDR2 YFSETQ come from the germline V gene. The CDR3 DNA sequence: TGCGCCAGCAGCCCCCCAGGACGCACGGACACTGAAGCTTTCTTT. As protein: CASSPPGRTDTEAFF.

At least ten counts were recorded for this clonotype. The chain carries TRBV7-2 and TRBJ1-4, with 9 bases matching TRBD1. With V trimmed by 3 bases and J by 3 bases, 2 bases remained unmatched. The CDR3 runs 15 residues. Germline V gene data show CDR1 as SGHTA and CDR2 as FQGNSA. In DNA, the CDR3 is TGTGCCAGCAGCTTCACAGGGGGCCCTAATGAAAAACTGTTTTTT. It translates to CASSFTGGPNEKLFF. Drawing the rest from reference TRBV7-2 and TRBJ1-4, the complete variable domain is GAGVSQSPSNKVTEKGKDVELRCDPISGHTALYWYRQSLGQGLEFLIYFQGNSAPDKSGLPSDRFSAERTGGSVSTLTIQRTQQEDSAVYLCASSFTGGPNEKLFFGSGTQLSVL.

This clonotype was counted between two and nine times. CDR3 in amino acids: CASRSTGADEKLFF. In DNA, the CDR3 is TGCGCCAGCAGATCTACAGGCGCCGATGAAAAACTGTTTTTT. The chain carries TRBV5-1 and TRBJ1-4; possibly TRBD1 for D (5 bases). V was shortened by 5 bases and J by 6 bases, with 14 bases between the two germline ends. The CDR3 is made up of 14 amino acids. The germline gives CDR1 SGHRS, CDR2 YFSETQ.

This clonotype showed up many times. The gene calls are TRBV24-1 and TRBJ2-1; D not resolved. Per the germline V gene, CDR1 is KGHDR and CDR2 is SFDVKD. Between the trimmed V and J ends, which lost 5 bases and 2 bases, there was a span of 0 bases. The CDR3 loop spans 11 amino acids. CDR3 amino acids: CATSAYNEQFF. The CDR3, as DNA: TGTGCCACCAGTGCCTACAATGAGCAGTTCTTC.

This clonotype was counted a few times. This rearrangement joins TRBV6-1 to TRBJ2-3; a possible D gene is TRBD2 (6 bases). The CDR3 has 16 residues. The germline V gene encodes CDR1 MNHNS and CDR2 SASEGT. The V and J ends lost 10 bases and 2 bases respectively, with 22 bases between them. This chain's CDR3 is CATLTGVTGHTDTQYF. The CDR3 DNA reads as TGTGCCACCCTTACGGGGGTTACAGGACACACAGATACGCAGTATTTT.

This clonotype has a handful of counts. CDR3 in DNA: TGCAGTGTTGGGATACTAGCGGCTATCACAGATACGCAGTATTTT. Translated: CSVGILAAITDTQYF. The chain recombines TRBV20-1 with TRBJ2-3, with 8 positions matching TRBD2. This CDR3 has 15 residues. Germline V gene sequence: CDR1 DFQATT, CDR2 SNEGSKA (reference sequence). With 7 bases clipped from V and 2 bases from J, the junction kept 11 bases outside the gene matches.

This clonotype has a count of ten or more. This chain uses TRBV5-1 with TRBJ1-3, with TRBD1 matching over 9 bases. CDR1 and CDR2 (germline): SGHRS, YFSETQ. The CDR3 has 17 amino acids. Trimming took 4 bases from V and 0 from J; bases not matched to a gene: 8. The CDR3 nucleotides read TGCGCCAGCAGCCCTCGGACAGGGGCCCTCTCTGGAAACACCATATATTTT. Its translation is CASSPRTGALSGNTIYF.

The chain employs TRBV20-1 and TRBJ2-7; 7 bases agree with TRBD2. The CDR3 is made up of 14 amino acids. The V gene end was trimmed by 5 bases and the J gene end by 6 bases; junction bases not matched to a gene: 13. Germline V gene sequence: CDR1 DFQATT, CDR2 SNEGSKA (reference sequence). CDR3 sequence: CSAPSRAASGEQYF. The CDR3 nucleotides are TGCAGTGCTCCCTCACGGGCGGCTAGCGGCGAGCAGTACTTC.